This T cell receptor (beta chain) appears in the sequencing data of a study of post-analysis software for immune sequencing data. Sequencing libraries made from TCR beta cDNA carried unique molecular identifiers. Input amounts of roughly 1 to 10 million T cells were used. These gave about 500,000 cDNA molecules, so each molecule approximated one T cell. In TCRdb, the PCR reads were re-called with MiXCR into one record per CDR3 protein. The sample lists fewer than 850,000 distinct CDR3 sequences, roughly 29% occurring once. This clonotype was recorded a few times. The antigen is unknown. Overall study findings and caveats: Patients carried five TRBV segments more frequently than controls did, and TRBV5-6, TRBV5-1 and TRBV20-1 were among them.

Germline values: CDR1 MNHEY, CDR2 SVGAGI. Deletions cut 0 bases from V and 4 bases from J, with 9 bases between. The CDR3 consists of 15 residues. Sequencing was performed on blood. The receptor comes from a girl aged 10 to 17 with multiple sclerosis. This chain uses TRBV6-5 with TRBJ1-4, with D possibly matching TRBD1 (6 bases). CDR3 residues: CASSYSGGNNEKLFF. The CDR3 nucleotides read TGTGCCAGCAGTTACTCAGGGGGTAATAATGAAAAACTGTTTTTT.